The clone carrying this T cell receptor beta chain was observed a few times. Its target is unknown. CDR1 is LNHDA, CDR2 SQIVND, per germline (reference sequence). V gave up 5 bases and J gave up 4 bases, with 15 bases separating them. This CDR3 has 15 residues. The sample comes from a study of CD8+CD57+ T cells in acquired aplastic anemia. Turning to the study itself: Yields of DNA that came from sorted CD4+ and CD8+ cells averaged roughly 3.2 ug. Overall study results and limits: Some 29 shared CD8+ CDR3s appeared highly expressed within patients' immunodominant clones.

The authors sequenced patients whose flow cytometry had shown CD8+CD57+ cell expansion. Each of the patients presented with severe acquired aplastic anemia. Blood samples were obtained from patients who had received no prior therapy. For CDR3 and TCR beta VDJ profiling, genomic DNA was the template used. TCRdb re-analysed the reads in MiXCR, keeping a single row per CDR3 protein. The data show roughly 280,000 distinct CDR3 sequences, around three fifths seen once. The rearrangement joins TRBV19 to TRBJ2-4; tentative D call: TRBD1 (7 bases). Sequenced material: sorted CD4+, CD8+, or CD8+CD57+ T cells (not recorded which) from PBMCs. This TCR was sampled from a human donor with aplastic anemia. CDR3 region: CASSPGGGRKNIQYF. In DNA, the CDR3 is TGTGCCAGTAGTCCAGGGGGAGGCCGGAAAAACATTCAGTACTTC.